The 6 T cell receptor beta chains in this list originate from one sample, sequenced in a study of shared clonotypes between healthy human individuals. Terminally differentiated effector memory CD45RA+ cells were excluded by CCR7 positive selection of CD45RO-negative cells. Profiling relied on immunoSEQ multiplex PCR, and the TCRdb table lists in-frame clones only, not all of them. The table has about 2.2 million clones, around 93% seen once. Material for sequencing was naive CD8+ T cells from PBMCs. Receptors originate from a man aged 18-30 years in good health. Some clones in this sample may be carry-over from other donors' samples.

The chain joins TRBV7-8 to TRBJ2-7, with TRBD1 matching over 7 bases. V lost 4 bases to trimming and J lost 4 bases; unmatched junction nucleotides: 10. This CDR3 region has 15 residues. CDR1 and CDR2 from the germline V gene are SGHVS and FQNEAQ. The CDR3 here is CASSSPTGLMYEQYF. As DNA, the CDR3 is TGTGCCAGCAGCTCGCCGACAGGGCTGATGTACGAGCAGTACTTC.

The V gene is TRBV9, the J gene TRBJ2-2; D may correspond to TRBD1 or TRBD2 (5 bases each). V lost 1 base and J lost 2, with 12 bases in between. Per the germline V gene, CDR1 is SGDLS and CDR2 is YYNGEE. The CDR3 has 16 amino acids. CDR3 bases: TGTGCCAGCAGCGTATTCGGGACCTCCAACACCGGGGAGCTGTTTTTT. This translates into CASSVFGTSNTGELFF.

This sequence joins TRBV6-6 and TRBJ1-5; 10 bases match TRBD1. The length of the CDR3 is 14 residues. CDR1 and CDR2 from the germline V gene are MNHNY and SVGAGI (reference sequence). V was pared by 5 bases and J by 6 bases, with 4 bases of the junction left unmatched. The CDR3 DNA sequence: TGTGCCAGCAGTGGGACAGGGGAGGTTCAGCCCCAGCATTTT. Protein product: CASSGTGEVQPQHF.

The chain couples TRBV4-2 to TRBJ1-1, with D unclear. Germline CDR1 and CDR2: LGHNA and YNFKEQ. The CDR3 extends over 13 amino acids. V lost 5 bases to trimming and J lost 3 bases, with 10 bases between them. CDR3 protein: CASSSGRDTEAFF. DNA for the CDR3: TGTGCCAGCAGCTCTGGGAGGGACACTGAAGCTTTCTTT.

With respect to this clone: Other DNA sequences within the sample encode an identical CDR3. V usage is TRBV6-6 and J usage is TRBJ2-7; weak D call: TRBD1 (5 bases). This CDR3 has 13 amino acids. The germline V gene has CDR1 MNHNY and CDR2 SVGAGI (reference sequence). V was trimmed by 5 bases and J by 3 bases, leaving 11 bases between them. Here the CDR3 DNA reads TGTGCCAGCAGTACAGGAGCGAACTACGAGCAGTACTTC. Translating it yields CASSTGANYEQYF.

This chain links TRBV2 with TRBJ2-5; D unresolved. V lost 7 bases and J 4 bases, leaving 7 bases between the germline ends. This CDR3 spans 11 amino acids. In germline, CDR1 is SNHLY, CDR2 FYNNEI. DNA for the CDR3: TGTGCCAGCATGGGGTTAGAGACCCAGTACTTC. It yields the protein CASMGLETQYF.